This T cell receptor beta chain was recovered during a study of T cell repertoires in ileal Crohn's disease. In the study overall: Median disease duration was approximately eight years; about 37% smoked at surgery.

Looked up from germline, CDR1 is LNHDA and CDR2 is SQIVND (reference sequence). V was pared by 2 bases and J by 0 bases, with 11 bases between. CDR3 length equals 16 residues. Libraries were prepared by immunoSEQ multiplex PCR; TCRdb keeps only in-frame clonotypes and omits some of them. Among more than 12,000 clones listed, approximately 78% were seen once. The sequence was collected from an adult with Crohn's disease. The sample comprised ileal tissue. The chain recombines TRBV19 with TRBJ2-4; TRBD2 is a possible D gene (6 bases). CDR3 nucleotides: TGTGCCAGTAGTATAAGTGGGGGACTAGCCAAAAACATTCAGTACTTC. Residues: CASSISGGLAKNIQYF.